This entry features one T cell receptor (beta chain) sequence. V was pared by 2 bases and J by 6 bases, with 3 bases of the junction left unmatched. CDR3 length equals 15 residues. The germline V gene has CDR1 MNHEY and CDR2 SVGAGI. The method was immunoSEQ multiplex PCR; TCRdb's version includes in-frame clones alone and lacks a portion of them. This sample has roughly 120,000 clones; about three quarters occur once, and the top ten carry around 5.9%. This sample stems from a study of blood T cell repertoires in COVID-19. The overall study: Samples of COVID-19 (acute and convalescent) were obtained from the United States, Italy and Spain.

V gene TRBV6-5 combines with J gene TRBJ1-6, with TRBD1 identical over 8 bases. This sequence originates from a man between 70 and 80 years old with acute or convalescent COVID-19. The sequencing input was peripheral blood. The CDR3 spells CASSYQGQANSPLHF. CDR3 sequence (DNA): TGTGCCAGCAGTTACCAGGGACAGGCTAATTCACCCCTCCACTTT.